A selection of T cell receptor beta chains follows, all from one sample in a study of blood T cell repertoires in COVID-19. Sequencing was performed with immunoSEQ multiplex PCR; in TCRdb, only in-frame clones are kept and a portion is missing. The sample holds just over 300,000 clones, around 89% seen once. Sequencing was performed on PBMCs or T cells enriched from blood (not recorded which). These receptors originate from a young woman with acute COVID-19. Each CDR3 is given with its conserved first and last residue. The D gene is left open where the match is weak. Clone size is given for some rows only: seen once, a few or many times, or a class if the clone is expanded.

TRBJ1-2,-,-,TRBV5-4,CASSADSPNYGYTF,TGTGCCAGCAGTGCGGACAGCCCGAACTATGGCTACACCTTC
TRBJ2-7,-,TRBD2,TRBV19,CASSTGTTDYEQYF,TGTGCCAGTAGTACCGGGACTACAGACTACGAGCAGTACTTC
TRBJ2-1,-,TRBD2,TRBV4-2,CASSQEVSGSYEQFF,TGTGCCAGCAGCCAAGAGGTTAGCGGGAGCTATGAGCAGTTCTTC
TRBJ2-2,once,TRBD2,TRBV3-1/TRBV3-2,CASSPRGLAPRGGELFF,TGTGCCAGCAGCCCCCGGGGACTAGCGCCCCGCGGGGGGGAGCTGTTTTTT
TRBJ2-1,-,-,TRBV9,CASSVGQGTSSEQFF,TGTGCCAGCAGCGTAGGGCAGGGCACTAGCAGTGAGCAGTTCTTC
TRBJ2-1,-,-,TRBV5-1,CASSPAGSGNEQFF,TGCGCCAGCAGCCCAGCGGGCTCCGGCAATGAGCAGTTCTTC
TRBJ2-7,-,TRBD2,TRBV27,CASSSETSGSYEQYF,TGTGCCAGCAGTTCGGAGACTAGCGGGAGCTACGAGCAGTACTTC
TRBJ1-2,few,TRBD1,TRBV5-1,CASSWGRDRVSYGYTF,TGCGCCAGCAGCTGGGGGCGGGACAGGGTGTCCTATGGCTACACCTTC
TRBJ1-3,-,TRBD1,TRBV11-2,CASSSEQGVGNTIYF,TGTGCCAGCAGCTCGGAGCAGGGGGTTGGAAACACCATATATTTT
TRBJ1-5,once,TRBD1,TRBV7-8,CASSSSTRQGLRAQHF,TGTGCCAGCAGCTCCTCTACTAGACAGGGGCTTAGGGCCCAGCATTTT
TRBJ1-5,-,TRBD1,TRBV19,CASRTKGQGVGQPQHF,TGTGCCAGTAGAACTAAGGGACAGGGGGTGGGTCAGCCCCAGCATTTT
TRBJ1-5,-,-,TRBV2,CASTPRGGSNQPQHF,TGTGCCAGCACCCCTAGGGGGGGATCTAATCAGCCCCAGCATTTT
TRBJ2-2,once,TRBD2,TRBV7-9,CASSISGRAEFTGELFF,TGTGCCAGCAGCATTAGCGGGAGGGCCGAGTTTACCGGGGAGCTGTTTTTT
TRBJ1-1,-,TRBD1,TRBV12-3/TRBV12-4,CASIRTGDAEAFF,TGTGCCAGCATTCGGACAGGGGACGCTGAAGCTTTCTTT
TRBJ1-6,-,TRBD1,TRBV28,CASSLYGTYRQGSNSPLHF,TGTGCCAGCAGTTTATATGGGACCTATCGACAGGGTTCTAATTCACCCCTCCACTTT
TRBJ1-1,-,TRBD1,TRBV6-1,CASSEEGALNTEAFF,TGTGCCAGCAGTGAGGAGGGGGCCCTCAACACTGAAGCTTTCTTT
TRBJ2-7,-,-,TRBV9,CASSVEASSLYEQYF,TGTGCCAGCAGCGTAGAGGCTAGCTCCTTGTACGAGCAGTACTTC
TRBJ1-5,-,-,TRBV28,CASSLLSLEIYQPQHF,TGTGCCAGCAGTTTACTTAGTCTGGAGATTTATCAGCCCCAGCATTTT
TRBJ1-1,once,-,TRBV11-2,CASSLDADTEAFF,TGTGCCAGCAGCTTAGACGCGGACACTGAAGCTTTCTTT
TRBJ2-2,-,-,TRBV19,CASSITSNIGELFF,TGTGCCAGTAGTATTACTAGTAACATCGGGGAGCTGTTTTTT
TRBJ1-1,-,-,TRBV7-9,CASSLGDRDRGYAAFF,TGTGCCAGCAGCTTAGGGGACCGGGACCGGGGGTACGCAGCTTTCTTT
TRBJ2-7,-,-,TRBV7-2,CASSLEPGASYEQYF,TGTGCCAGCAGCTTAGAGCCAGGGGCTTCCTACGAGCAGTACTTC
TRBJ2-2,-,TRBD1,TRBV5-1,CASRVPGQGNTGELFF,TGCGCCAGCAGGGTACCGGGACAGGGTAACACCGGGGAGCTGTTTTTT
TRBJ2-1,few,TRBD2,TRBV6-1,CASSEVPSGNPYNEQFF,TGTGCCAGCAGTGAGGTTCCTAGCGGGAACCCCTACAATGAGCAGTTCTTC
TRBJ1-3,-,TRBD1,TRBV5-1,CASSLPLTGQGSGNTIYF,TGCGCCAGCAGCTTACCTCTAACTGGACAGGGATCTGGAAACACCATATATTTT
TRBJ2-1,-,-,TRBV15,CATSRDLETYNEQFF,TGTGCCACCAGCAGAGATTTGGAGACCTACAATGAGCAGTTCTTC
TRBJ2-7,-,TRBD1,TRBV9,CASSETGTGDNEQYF,TGTGCCAGCAGCGAGACCGGGACAGGGGACAACGAGCAGTACTTC
TRBJ1-4,-,-,TRBV9,CASSVFQGLGEKLFF,TGTGCCAGCAGCGTTTTCCAGGGTCTGGGTGAAAAACTGTTTTTT
TRBJ2-5,-,-,TRBV13,CASSSPGHEETQYF,TGTGCCAGCAGTTCCCCGGGACACGAAGAGACCCAGTACTTC
TRBJ2-2,-,TRBD1,TRBV5-1,CASSFRDSKQTGELFF,TGCGCCAGCAGCTTCCGGGACAGTAAGCAAACCGGGGAGCTGTTTTTT
TRBJ1-5,once,-,TRBV6-5,CASSYGRNQPQHF,TGTGCCAGCAGTTACGGGAGGAATCAGCCCCAGCATTTT
TRBJ1-1,-,-,TRBV29-1,CSTRRGGFAGTEAFF,TGCAGCACCCGAAGGGGCGGATTCGCCGGGACTGAAGCTTTCTTT
TRBJ2-1,-,-,TRBV19,CASREGLRHEQFF,TGTGCCAGTAGGGAGGGGCTCCGTCATGAGCAGTTCTTC
TRBJ1-4,-,TRBD1,TRBV27,CASRTGEHEKLFF,TGTGCCAGCAGGACAGGGGAGCATGAAAAACTGTTTTTT
TRBJ2-7,-,TRBD2,TRBV27,CASRKSPAAGRSYEQYF,TGTGCCAGCAGGAAATCACCCGCAGCGGGACGCTCCTACGAGCAGTACTTC
TRBJ2-1,-,-,TRBV9,CASSVEGGIYNEQFF,TGTGCCAGCAGCGTAGAGGGGGGGATCTACAATGAGCAGTTCTTC
TRBJ1-5,-,-,TRBV19,CASSPGNSNQPQHF,TGTGCCAGTAGTCCGGGGAATAGCAATCAGCCCCAGCATTTT
TRBJ2-7,-,-,TRBV27,CASSLLGTYEQYF,TGTGCCAGCAGTTTGCTAGGTACCTACGAGCAGTACTTC
TRBJ1-1,once,-,TRBV29-1,CSVEVPGPPPRAFF,TGCAGCGTTGAAGTCCCAGGGCCTCCTCCCAGGGCTTTCTTT
TRBJ2-7,-,-,TRBV27,CASSLWSGYEQYF,TGTGCCAGCAGTTTATGGTCAGGCTACGAGCAGTACTTC
TRBJ1-2,-,-,TRBV6-5,CASSRHGTLYGYTF,TGTGCCAGCAGTCGGCACGGGACACTCTATGGCTACACCTTC
TRBJ1-4,-,TRBD1,TRBV7-8,CASSLGQGAATNEKLFF,TGTGCCAGCAGCTTGGGACAGGGGGCGGCAACTAATGAAAAACTGTTTTTT
TRBJ2-1,-,-,TRBV20-1,CSATDTGEQFF,TGCAGTGCCACCGATACCGGTGAGCAGTTCTTC
TRBJ2-3,-,-,TRBV7-9,CASSKSVSTDTQYF,TGTGCCAGCAGCAAGAGCGTTAGCACAGATACGCAGTATTTT
TRBJ2-7,-,TRBD1,TRBV9,CASSVGRDRGIEQYF,TGTGCCAGCAGCGTAGGTCGGGACAGGGGAATCGAGCAGTACTTC
TRBJ2-3,-,TRBD2,TRBV5-6,CASSWAGEDTQYF,TGTGCCAGCAGCTGGGCGGGAGAAGATACGCAGTATTTT
TRBJ2-1,once,TRBD1,TRBV3-1/TRBV3-2,CASSERPGQGIKNEQFF,TGTGCCAGCAGCGAGCGCCCGGGACAGGGTATTAAGAATGAGCAGTTCTTC
TRBJ2-7,-,TRBD1,TRBV14,CASSHWDSYEQYF,TGTGCCAGCAGCCACTGGGACAGCTACGAGCAGTACTTC
TRBJ1-5,-,TRBD1,TRBV27,CASSLGQGRNQPQHF,TGTGCCAGCAGTTTAGGACAGGGACGCAATCAGCCCCAGCATTTT